This T cell receptor (beta chain) was identified in a study of blood T cell repertoires in COVID-19. Turning to the study itself: The United States, Italy and Spain were the sources of the acute and convalescent COVID-19 samples. PBMCs, B-cell-depleted T cells, or T cells were the source of the cDNA or gDNA that made up the material.

Looked up from germline, CDR1 is SGHVS and CDR2 is FNYEAQ. V gave up 1 base and J gave up 4 bases, with 10 bases separating them. CDR3 length: 14 residues. Enrollment of patients from Seattle took place during active infection, with longitudinal follow-up. Sequencing used immunoSEQ multiplex PCR; TCRdb keeps in-frame clones, though not all of them. The data contain a few hundred thousand clones, around 88% of them singletons. V and J are TRBV7-6 and TRBJ1-1; possible D gene TRBD1, 5 bases. Sequencing input: peripheral blood. The receptor was derived from a woman aged 55-70 years with COVID-19, enrolled during active disease. In DNA, the CDR3 is TGTGCCAGCAGCTTAGGGGGCAGGGCCACTGAAGCTTTCTTT. This encodes CASSLGGRATEAFF. The whole variable domain, filled in from reference TRBV7-6 and TRBJ1-1, reads GAGVSQSPRYKVTKRGQDVALRCDPISGHVSLYWYRQALGQGPEFLTYFNYEAQQDKSGLPNDRFSAERPEGSISTLTIQRTEQRDSAMYRCASSLGGRATEAFFGQGTRLTVV.